One and the same sample provided the 10 T cell receptor beta chains below, sequenced in a study of spatial heterogeneity in lung cancer. Described time point: blood at routine non-recurrence follow-up after resection. Sequencing of whole RNA from tumor, nontumor lung or frozen PBMC involved no sorting. TCRdb called the 5' RACE reads again in MiXCR, with one record for every CDR3 protein. Of under 150,000 distinct CDR3 sequences in the sample, 12% were seen once. The material sequenced was PBMCs, taken at follow-up. Receptors were obtained from a male donor with early-stage non-small cell lung cancer.

This clonotype showed up many times. The chain links TRBV7-3 to TRBJ2-3; D gene uncertain. The germline V gene has CDR1 SGHTA and CDR2 FQGTGA. The V and J ends lost 2 bases and 0 bases respectively, with 15 bases between them. The CDR3 runs 17 residues. The CDR3 sequence: CASSLHPRQASTDTQYF. CDR3 DNA sequence: TGTGCCAGCAGCTTACATCCTCGTCAGGCTAGCACAGATACGCAGTATTTT.

This clonotype has a count of ten or more. V and J are TRBV24-1 and TRBJ2-4, with D possibly TRBD2 on 6 matching bases. V was pared by 5 bases and J by 6 bases, with 13 bases between. The CDR3 covers 14 residues. CDR1 and CDR2 from the germline V gene are KGHDR and SFDVKD. CDR3 loop: CATSVSEEGNIQYF. The CDR3 bases are TGTGCCACCAGTGTGTCGGAGGAGGGAAACATTCAGTACTTC.

The chain links TRBV3-1 to TRBJ1-6; TRBD1 matches 9 bases. The trim removed 2 bases at V and 10 bases at J, leaving 6 bases unmatched. Germline CDR1 is LGHDT and CDR2 is YNNKEL (reference sequence). The CDR3 sequence is 15 residues long. The CDR3 loop reads CASSQLQGARSPLHF. DNA of the CDR3: TGTGCCAGCAGCCAACTACAGGGGGCGCGATCACCCCTCCACTTT.

This rearrangement joins TRBV12-3 or TRBV12-4 to TRBJ2-3; the D is unclear. The V end was cut by 6 bases, the J end by 0 bases, with 13 bases between. The CDR3 extends over 15 amino acids. As DNA, the CDR3 is TGTGCCAGCAGCCGAGGTCAGCCAAGCACAGATACGCAGTATTTT. Translated, it gives CASSRGQPSTDTQYF.

The chain recombines TRBV12-3 or TRBV12-4 with TRBJ1-1; 9 bases match TRBD1. The CDR3 has 15 residues. The J segment lost 6 bases and the V segment lost 6 bases, leaving 11 bases of the junction unmatched. CDR3 protein: CASRPGTGSFSEAFF. The CDR3 DNA reads TGTGCCAGCAGACCCGGGACAGGGTCGTTCTCTGAAGCTTTCTTT.

The V gene is TRBV7-9, the J gene TRBJ1-6; 7 bases are a match to TRBD1. Per the germline V gene, CDR1 is SEHNR and CDR2 is FQNEAQ (reference sequence). V gave up 5 bases and J gave up 5 bases; unmatched junction bases: 12. The CDR3 is 17 residues long. CDR3 loop: CASSEATGTAHNSPLHF. The CDR3, as DNA: TGTGCCAGCAGCGAAGCGACCGGGACAGCGCATAATTCACCCCTCCACTTT.

The V call is TRBV4-3, the J call TRBJ1-1, with 7 bases that match TRBD1. Germline CDR1 reads LGHNA; CDR2 reads YSLEER. J was trimmed by 11 bases and V by 4 bases; bases with no gene match: 13. The CDR3 is made up of 14 amino acids. The DNA of the CDR3 is TGCGCCAGCAGCCGACAGGGAGCGGCTGAGGGGGCTTTCTTT. This gives the protein CASSRQGAAEGAFF.

CDR3 sequence: CSAYATGGAYETQYF. CDR3 coding DNA: TGCAGTGCTTACGCTACAGGGGGCGCTTATGAGACCCAGTACTTC. This sequence joins TRBV20-1 and TRBJ2-5, with 9 bases identical to TRBD1. V lost 5 bases, J lost 5 bases, and 12 bases stayed unmatched. Per germline, CDR1 DFQATT and CDR2 SNEGSKA (reference sequence). This CDR3 comprises 15 residues.

The rearrangement joins TRBV5-5 to TRBJ1-5; D gene ambiguous. Between the trimmed V and J ends, which lost 2 bases and 0 bases, there was a span of 9 bases. The germline gives CDR1 SGHKS, CDR2 YYEKEE (reference sequence). The length of the CDR3 is 15 residues. Here the CDR3 reads CASSFFVDSNQPQHF. The DNA of the CDR3 is TGTGCCAGCAGCTTTTTTGTTGATAGCAATCAGCCCCAGCATTTT.

This clonotype turned up a few times. V gene TRBV11-1 combines with J gene TRBJ1-6, with 7 bases aligning to TRBD1. Looked up from germline, CDR1 is SGHAT and CDR2 is FQDESV (reference sequence). V lost 2 bases to trimming and J lost 4 bases; unmatched junction nucleotides: 2. There are 15 residues in the CDR3. The CDR3 coding sequence is TGTGCCAGCAGCTTAAGGGGACAGTATAATTCACCCCTCCACTTT. Residues: CASSLRGQYNSPLHF.